This TCR beta chain was captured in a study of human T cells and chemical hapten exposure. TCRdb itself ran the RACE reads through MiXCR, one entry per CDR3 protein. This repertoire shows tens of thousands of distinct CDR3 sequences, about an eighth found once; its top ten account for approximately 6.2%. The time point here: patch test 3, about 24 weeks after DPC sensitization. Treatment of the sample: therapeutic diphenylcyclopropenone sensitization with weekly scalp DPC. The germline V gene encodes CDR1 SGHRS and CDR2 YFSETQ. Trimming cost V 1 base and J 0 bases, with 18 bases left between them. This CDR3 contains 18 residues. This clonotype was picked up a small number of times.

The chain combines TRBV5-1 with TRBJ2-3; no firm D call. The clonotype originates from a woman in her forties or fifties with alopecia areata. Some clones in this sample may be carry-over from other donors' samples. Material: whole blood, obtained in connection with sensitization to the hapten diphenylcyclopropenone (DPC). The CDR3 sequence is CASSLRGTQSGSTDTQYF. CDR3 DNA: TGCGCCAGCAGCTTGCGTGGAACTCAGAGTGGTAGCACAGATACGCAGTATTTT.